Shown below are 13 T cell receptor beta chains from a single sample sequenced in a study of T cell responses to AZD1222 COVID-19 vaccine. Some clones are missing from TCRdb's copy, which holds only in-frame ones; the method was immunoSEQ multiplex PCR. There are 140,000 to 150,000 clones in the sample; nearly 90% occur only once, and 5% to 5.5% lies in the top ten. This material consisted of peripheral blood, taken 28 days after the second dose of the MenACWY control vaccine. These receptors all come from an adult who received the MenACWY meningococcal vaccine as a control.

The V call is TRBV5-1, the J call TRBJ2-2; the D gene is possibly TRBD1 (6 bases). CDR1 and CDR2 (germline): SGHRS, YFSETQ. The CDR3 has 15 residues. V was trimmed by 3 bases and J by 2 bases, leaving 11 bases between them. Here the CDR3 reads CASSSTGYNTGELFF. As DNA, the CDR3 is TGCGCCAGCAGCTCGACAGGATATAACACCGGGGAGCTGTTTTTT.

V gene TRBV19 combines with J gene TRBJ1-5; D is ambiguous. Germline lookup yields CDR1 LNHDA and CDR2 SQIVND (reference sequence). The CDR3 contains 13 residues. The germline V and J ends were trimmed by 8 bases and 3 bases, with 11 bases remaining between them. The CDR3 spells CASHALPNQPQHF. In DNA, the CDR3 is TGTGCCAGTCACGCTCTCCCCAATCAGCCCCAGCATTTT.

This chain uses TRBV27 with TRBJ1-2, with D perhaps TRBD1 (6 bases). The CDR3 sequence is 16 residues long. Germline V gene sequence: CDR1 MNHEY, CDR2 SMNVEV (reference sequence). V lost 0 bases to trimming and J lost 7 bases, with 18 bases between them. The CDR3 DNA sequence: TGTGCCAGCAGTTTATCGGCCGCAGGGGCTCTTAGTGGCTACACCTTC. Its protein product is CASSLSAAGALSGYTF.

The gene calls are TRBV5-1 and TRBJ1-1; 8 positions match TRBD1. The V gene end was trimmed by 3 bases and the J gene end by 2 bases; junction bases not matched to a gene: 6. Germline V gives CDR1 SGHRS, CDR2 YFSETQ. This CDR3 has 15 amino acids. CDR3 loop: CASSWAGQANTEAFF. The CDR3 nucleotides read TGCGCCAGCAGCTGGGCGGGACAGGCAAACACTGAAGCTTTCTTT. The full variable domain, its missing parts supplied by reference TRBV5-1 and TRBJ1-1, is KAGVTQTPRYLIKTRGQQVTLSCSPISGHRSVSWYQQTPGQGLQFLFEYFSETQRNKGNFPGRFSGRQFSNSRSEMNVSTLELGDSALYLCASSWAGQANTEAFFGQGTRLTVV.

This rearrangement joins TRBV9 to TRBJ1-2, with unresolved D. The V gene's germline CDR1 is SGDLS and CDR2 YYNGEE. Trimming stripped 0 bases from V and 5 bases from J, with 11 bases between. This CDR3 region has 14 residues. The CDR3 loop is CASSVATERYGYTF. CDR3 bases: TGTGCCAGCAGCGTAGCTACGGAGCGGTATGGCTACACCTTC.

V gene TRBV19 combines with J gene TRBJ2-1, with 8 bases fitting TRBD2. This CDR3 contains 14 residues. The junction had 3 bases not matched to a gene; V was cut back by 4 bases and J by 4 bases. Germline lookup yields CDR1 LNHDA and CDR2 SQIVND (reference sequence). The CDR3 loop is CASSSLAGYNEQFF. Here the CDR3 DNA reads TGTGCCAGTAGTAGCTTAGCGGGATACAATGAGCAGTTCTTC.

The chain combines TRBV15 with TRBJ2-7; possibly TRBD1 for D (6 bases). V was cut by 0 bases and J by 5 bases, with 14 bases left in between. The germline gives CDR1 LNHNV, CDR2 YYDKDF (reference sequence). The length of the CDR3 is 15 residues. CDR3 in DNA: TGTGCCACCAGCAGAGAGGGAAGGGGGAATAACGAGCAGTACTTC. Protein product: CATSREGRGNNEQYF.

The V call is TRBV3-1 (or the pseudogene TRBV3-2), the J call TRBJ1-2; D unclear. Trimming pared 1 base from V and 1 base from J, leaving 7 bases between. CDR1 LGHDT and CDR2 YNNKEL come from the germline V gene (reference sequence). There are 14 residues in the CDR3. In nucleotides, the CDR3 is TGTGCCAGCAGCCAAGTACAGAGTAACTATGGCTACACCTTC. As protein: CASSQVQSNYGYTF.

There are a few counts of this clone. Within the sample, other DNA sequences also encode this same CDR3. The gene calls are TRBV7-9 and TRBJ1-5; D uncertain. The CDR3 sequence is 14 residues long. From germline, CDR1 is SEHNR and CDR2 FQNEAQ (reference sequence). Trimming took off 1 base at V and 4 bases at J, with 8 bases between the two ends. The CDR3 coding sequence is TGTGCCAGCAGCTTAGTAGGTGGGAATCAGCCCCAGCATTTT. Amino acid sequence: CASSLVGGNQPQHF.

CDR3 protein: CASSLTLGRLGTEAFF. In DNA form, the CDR3 reads TGCGCCAGCAGCTTGACATTGGGCAGGTTAGGAACTGAAGCTTTCTTT. The rearrangement links TRBV5-1 to TRBJ1-1; D ambiguous. The length of the CDR3 is 16 residues. V lost 1 base and J 5 bases, leaving 18 bases between the germline ends. CDR1 SGHRS and CDR2 YFSETQ come from the germline V gene.

This chain links TRBV19 with TRBJ1-2, with D possibly matching TRBD1 (5 bases). V lost 6 bases to trimming and J lost 0 bases, with 11 bases between them. Germline assignment: CDR1 LNHDA and CDR2 SQIVND (reference sequence). The CDR3 has 14 amino acids. The DNA of the CDR3 is TGTGCCAGTAGACCGGGACGAACTAACTATGGCTACACCTTC. This encodes CASRPGRTNYGYTF.

J is TRBJ1-1 and V is TRBV9, with 9 bases identical to TRBD1. V lost 0 bases, J lost 0 bases, and 9 bases stayed unmatched. Germline V gene lookup returns CDR1 SGDLS and CDR2 YYNGEE. The CDR3 loop spans 18 amino acids. The chain's CDR3 is CASSVAPSRDRVNTEAFF. Here the CDR3 DNA reads TGTGCCAGCAGCGTAGCTCCGTCCCGGGACAGGGTGAACACTGAAGCTTTCTTT.

The genes are TRBV12-5 and TRBJ2-1; tentatively, D is TRBD1 or TRBD2 (5 bases each). The germline V and J ends were trimmed by 0 bases and 9 bases, with 9 bases remaining between them. The germline V gene has CDR1 LGHNT and CDR2 FRNRAP. The CDR3 has 13 residues. CDR3 nucleotide sequence: TGTGCTAGTGGTTTGGTAGGGACCGGTGAGCAGTTCTTC. The encoded protein is CASGLVGTGEQFF.